A selection of T cell receptor beta chains follows, all from one sample in a study of cytotoxic CD8 clonotypes in ibrutinib-treated CLL. Profiling relied on immunoSEQ multiplex PCR, and the TCRdb table lists in-frame clones only, not all of them. Altogether fewer than 100,000 clones are present, 70% to 80% being singletons, with the ten largest covering roughly 4.8%. The material sequenced was PBMCs, taken after 12 months of ibrutinib treatment. Receptor source: a human donor with chronic lymphocytic leukemia. CDR3s include the opening cysteine and the closing phenylalanine or tryptophan. D genes are given only for firm matches. Where a row states a size, it is once, few, many or the class of an expanded clone; other rows omit it.

d_call clone_size j_call v_call cdr3_aa cdr3_nt
- - TRBJ1-4 TRBV4-2 CASSQGSNEKLFF TGTGCCAGCAGCCAGGGGAGTAATGAAAAACTGTTTTTT
- - TRBJ2-5 TRBV5-6 CASSLLGVRETQYF TGTGCCAGCAGCTTGTTAGGGGTCCGGGAGACCCAGTACTTC
- - TRBJ2-2 TRBV6-6 CASTGGNTGELFF TGTGCCAGCACTGGGGGTAACACCGGGGAGCTGTTTTTT
TRBD2 - TRBJ2-7 TRBV2 CASGGVGTYEQYF TGTGCCAGCGGGGGGGTCGGGACCTACGAGCAGTACTTC
- few TRBJ1-5 TRBV28 CASYLGGSGNQPQHF TGTGCCTCCTACCTGGGGGGGAGCGGCAATCAGCCCCAGCATTTT
- - TRBJ2-5 TRBV7-3 CASSLGQGRAQYF TGTGCCAGCAGCTTAGGGCAGGGCAGGGCCCAGTACTTC
- - TRBJ1-1 TRBV2 CANARGYTEAFF TGTGCCAACGCACGGGGGTACACTGAAGCTTTCTTT
- - TRBJ2-7 TRBV27 CASKGGGGQRDYYEQYF TGTGCCAGCAAGGGGGGCGGGGGCCAGCGGGACTACTACGAGCAGTACTTC
TRBD1 - TRBJ1-4 TRBV2 CASRPRTGLNEKLFF TGTGCCAGCAGACCCCGGACAGGGTTAAATGAAAAACTGTTTTTT
- - TRBJ2-3 TRBV28 CASSSGSTDTQYF TGTGCCAGCAGTTCGGGGAGCACAGATACGCAGTATTTT
TRBD2 - TRBJ2-3 TRBV28 CASPATGGLGPDTQYF TGTGCCTCACCGGCCACGGGGGGATTGGGCCCAGATACGCAGTATTTT
TRBD2 - TRBJ2-2 TRBV4-1 CASSQDRLAGGTGELFF TGCGCCAGCAGCCAAGACCGGCTAGCGGGAGGGACCGGGGAGCTGTTTTTT
- - TRBJ2-2 TRBV6-4 CASDPPGHRHTGELFF TGTGCCAGCGACCCACCGGGACATAGACACACCGGGGAGCTGTTTTTT
- - TRBJ2-1 TRBV28 CATMGEVYNEQFF TGTGCCACCATGGGGGAGGTTTACAATGAGCAGTTCTTC
- - TRBJ1-2 TRBV15 CATSRGGNPNYGYTF TGTGCCACCAGCAGAGGTGGGAATCCTAACTATGGCTACACCTTC
TRBD1 once TRBJ2-2 TRBV5-1 CASKGTGGSGELFF TGCGCCAGCAAGGGGACAGGGGGGTCCGGGGAGCTGTTTTTT
- - TRBJ2-3 TRBV28 CASRLSSADTQYF TGTGCCAGCAGGTTGAGTTCGGCAGATACGCAGTATTTT
- - TRBJ2-1 TRBV19 CASGDFGQGNNEQFF TGTGCCAGCGGGGACTTCGGGCAGGGCAACAATGAGCAGTTCTTC
TRBD2 few TRBJ2-2 TRBV5-4 CASSLGGLAGTTGELFF TGTGCCAGCAGCTTGGGTGGACTAGCGGGGACCACCGGGGAGCTGTTTTTT
- - TRBJ2-3 TRBV27 CASTSWGDTQYF TGTGCCAGCACCTCCTGGGGGGATACGCAGTATTTT
- - TRBJ2-5 TRBV6-1 CASTAGQGNRETQYF TGTGCCAGCACCGCCGGGCAGGGCAATCGAGAGACCCAGTACTTC
- - TRBJ1-5 TRBV5-1 CASSSDSNQPQHF TGCGCCAGCAGCTCCGATAGCAATCAGCCCCAGCATTTT
- - TRBJ1-2 TRBV10-3 CAISESWGYGYTF TGTGCCATCAGTGAGTCGTGGGGATATGGCTACACCTTC
- - TRBJ2-1 TRBV5-1 CASRRASDEQFF TGCGCCAGCAGGCGGGCGTCGGATGAGCAGTTCTTC
- - TRBJ1-4 TRBV18 CASSPPSGEKLFF TGTGCCAGCTCACCACCTTCCGGTGAAAAACTGTTTTTT
- many TRBJ2-1 TRBV27 CASSSPRGAHYNEQFF TGTGCCAGCAGTTCCCCCCGGGGGGCCCACTACAATGAGCAGTTCTTC